This T cell receptor (beta chain) was obtained from a study of T cells expressing NK-cell markers (dated by TCRdb to about 2020). Describing the broader study: Three sorted T-cell subsets (CD3+CD56+NKG2C+, CD3+CD56+NKG2C- and CD3+CD56-NKG2C+) from several donors had their TCR beta-chain repertoires profiled. The study sequenced eight donors, all healthy volunteers chosen at random: three men and five women. Among the eight sequenced donors, seven were HCMV-seropositive and one was HCMV-seronegative. Sequencing of the libraries produced 2 x 150 bp reads on Illumina HiSeq 2000/2500, MiSeq or NextSeq.

HCMV serostatus was determined by detecting HCMV-specific IgG in serum with a commercial ELISA kit. Peripheral blood mononuclear cells were isolated from blood by Ficoll density gradient centrifugation. Notes on this clonotype: The antigen it recognizes is unknown.

CDR3 length: 15 amino acids, cysteine to phenylalanine. DNA for this receptor is not on file. Per the germline V gene (reference sequence), LGHDT is the CDR1 and YNNKEL is the CDR2. Study-level results and caveats: For five or six donors, the dominant CD3+CD56+NKG2C+ clonotypes were among the top 10 CD8+ clonotypes and accounted for roughly 1.0-7.5% of CD8+ T cells. Whether the expanded NKG2C-expressing T cell clones were specific for HCMV antigens remained unclear. Those dominant clonotypes were again the most abundant among CD3+CD56-NKG2C+ cells in a few donors, at about 25-65%.

The run used an Illumina HiSeq 2000. 5'RACE template switching, by which a universal primer site and unique molecular identifiers were added, was used to make TCR beta cDNA libraries. cDNA synthesis was primed from the TCR beta constant segment and was followed by two successive PCR amplification steps. The study's own analysis went as follows. Reads were demultiplexed and grouped by UMI with MIGEC, and clonotypes were assembled and quantified with MiTCR. To remove erroneous sequences, TCR cDNA sequences were retained only when supported by two or more reads. The tcR package was used for downstream repertoire analysis, and clonotypes were matched between fractions using CDR3 nucleotide sequence together with V segment. VDJmatch was used to annotate antigen specificity against VDJdb, with one amino acid substitution in CDR3 permitted. TCRdb reprocessed the reads, reporting each CDR3 protein sequence once and no DNA. The V and J calls shown here were made by TCRdb, not taken from the authors' results. The sample table gives approximately 380,000 distinct CDR3 sequences. Jointly, the top ten make up around 5% of the sample.

The receptor comes from a man aged 18 to 69 in good health. Rearrangement joined TRBV3-1 to TRBJ1-4; TCRdb's D call, TRBD1, is unchecked because there is no DNA. Sequencing was carried out using blood T cells: a sorted CD56 or NKG2C T cell subset, CD4+ or CD8+ T cells, or bulk PBMC T cells (not recorded which). The CDR3 in this case is CASSQPGTLAGKLFF.